This is a list of T cell receptor beta chains from one sample in a study of shared clonotypes between healthy human individuals. Generated by immunoSEQ multiplex PCR, the TCRdb table keeps only in-frame clones and is missing some. The sample records 1,500,000 or so clones, around 95% being singletons. Sequencing was performed on naive CD4+ T cells sorted from blood. The source of these receptors is a man aged 25 to 40 in good health. Both conserved end residues are part of each CDR3. Each record gives: V gene, J gene, D gene, clone size, CDR3 DNA, CDR3 protein. D genes are given only for firm matches. Some rows have no size entry. The others give once, few or many, or a class for an expanded clone.

>TRBV10-3|TRBJ2-7|NA|once
TGTGCCATCGGGGAGCGGAACTCCTACGAGCAGTACTTC
CAIGERNSYEQYF
>TRBV5-1|TRBJ2-6|TRBD1|NA
TGCGCCAGCAGCGGCTGGACAGGAGAATCGACTGGGGCCAACGTCCTGACTTTC
CASSGWTGESTGANVLTF
>TRBV19|TRBJ2-3|TRBD2|NA
TGTGCCAGTAGTCCGAGAAGCGGGAGTACCACAGATACGCAGTATTTT
CASSPRSGSTTDTQYF
>TRBV19|TRBJ2-7|NA|NA
TGTGCCAGTAGTAGGTCTTATGGAGGGTACGAGCAGTACTTC
CASSRSYGGYEQYF
>TRBV5-1|TRBJ2-1|NA|NA
TGCGCCAGCAGCTTGCAGGATCAGGGCACTGAGCAGTTCTTC
CASSLQDQGTEQFF
>TRBV10-2|TRBJ2-7|NA|NA
TGCGCCAGCACCCACACACCGTCCTACGAGCAGTACTTC
CASTHTPSYEQYF
>TRBV18|TRBJ2-5|NA|NA
TGTGCCAGCTCACCACGGGCTTTAGAAGAGACCCAGTACTTC
CASSPRALEETQYF
>TRBV5-1|TRBJ2-1|TRBD1|NA
TGCGCCAGCAGCTCGAAAACCGGGACAGGAGACTACAATGAGCAGTTCTTC
CASSSKTGTGDYNEQFF
>TRBV7-2|TRBJ2-3|NA|NA
TGTGCCAGCAGCATTACTACAGATACGCAGTATTTT
CASSITTDTQYF
>TRBV2|TRBJ2-7|TRBD1|NA
TGTGCCAGCAGTGAGAGACAGGGTTTGGACGAGCAGTACTTC
CASSERQGLDEQYF
>TRBV7-6|TRBJ1-1|NA|NA
TGTGCCAGCAGCTGGGGGAACAGGGCGAACACTGAAGCTTTCTTT
CASSWGNRANTEAFF
>TRBV15|TRBJ2-2|NA|NA
TGTGCCACCAGCAGAGATATAGGAGTGGAGCTGTTTTTT
CATSRDIGVELFF
>TRBV5-1|TRBJ1-3|NA|NA
TGCGCCAGCAGCTTGAGTATTCCCACGGACACCATATATTTT
CASSLSIPTDTIYF
>TRBV29-1|TRBJ2-7|NA|NA
TGCAGCGTCGCACTAGCCTACGAGCAGTACTTC
CSVALAYEQYF
>TRBV4-3|TRBJ2-2|NA|NA
TGCGCCAGCAGCCAAGATCTCGCCATCGGCACCGGGGAGCTGTTTTTT
CASSQDLAIGTGELFF
>TRBV18|TRBJ2-7|NA|NA
TGTGCCAGCTCACGCCGTGCTGGGGCGTATTCCTACGAGCAGTACTTC
CASSRRAGAYSYEQYF
>TRBV7-9|TRBJ2-3|NA|NA
TGTGCCAGCAGCCCGACAGAAATAGGCACAGATACGCAGTATTTT
CASSPTEIGTDTQYF